The 9 T cell receptor beta chains below all came from one sample that was sequenced in a study of shared clonotypes between healthy human individuals. Measured with immunoSEQ multiplex PCR; TCRdb has only the in-frame clones, and not every one. The sample includes approximately 2.5 million clones, more than 85% seen only once; the top ten take 0.36%. The sequenced sample consisted of naive CD4+ T cells from PBMCs. Subset here: CD45RA+ positively selected. These receptors came from a young man in good health. Some clones in this sample may be carry-over from other donors' samples.

The V and J genes are TRBV7-3 and TRBJ2-2; D perhaps matches TRBD1 (5 bases). Per germline, CDR1 SGHTA and CDR2 FQGTGA. With 0 bases removed from V and 3 bases from J, the gap between germline ends came to 11 bases. This CDR3 has 16 amino acids. CDR3 residues: CASSLTGRVDTGELFF. In DNA, the CDR3 is TGTGCCAGCAGCTTAACGGGCAGGGTAGACACCGGGGAGCTGTTTTTT.

J is TRBJ2-3 and V is TRBV6-1; TRBD2 matches at 12 bases. Germline trimming cut 4 bases from V and 10 bases from J; bases unmatched to any gene: 18. Germline values: CDR1 MNHNS, CDR2 SASEGT. This CDR3 comprises 18 residues. The CDR3 coding sequence is TGTGCCAGCAGTGGCCAAGGTTGGCTAGCGGGAGGGGCCATGGCGCAGTATTTT. This encodes CASSGQGWLAGGAMAQYF.

The chain carries TRBV5-5 and TRBJ1-2, with 7 bases that match TRBD1. Germline-derived CDR1 and CDR2 are SGHKS and YYEKEE (reference sequence). The CDR3 is 14 amino acids. J gave up 8 bases and V 3 bases, and 10 bases lay outside the gene matches. The CDR3 loop reads CASSSTGEGWGYTF. In nucleotides, the CDR3 is TGTGCCAGCAGCTCCACAGGGGAGGGTTGGGGCTACACCTTC.

J is TRBJ1-4 and V is TRBV4-1; D not certain. Germline assignment: CDR1 MGHRA and CDR2 YSYEKL. The CDR3 extends over 15 amino acids. The V gene lost 4 bases and the J gene lost 2 bases, with 11 bases spanning the gap. The CDR3 coding sequence is TGCGCCAGCAGCCCTGGGGTGTCCACTAATGAAAAACTGTTTTTT. Its translation is CASSPGVSTNEKLFF.

The count of this clone is one. This rearrangement joins TRBV5-1 to TRBJ2-7; D is possibly TRBD1 (6 bases). CDR1 is SGHRS and CDR2 is YFSETQ in the germline V gene. The CDR3 totals 14 residues. V was trimmed by 0 bases and J by 7 bases, leaving 14 bases between them. CDR3 bases: TGCGCCAGCAGCTTGGTCACAGGGCCGGGAGAGCAGTACTTC. Translation gives CASSLVTGPGEQYF.

The V gene is TRBV5-4, the J gene TRBJ2-1; 8 bases map to TRBD2. The CDR3 extends over 16 amino acids. The V and J ends lost 0 bases and 9 bases, in that order; junction bases with no gene match: 11. Germline V gene data show CDR1 as SGHNT and CDR2 as YYREEE (reference sequence). The CDR3, as DNA: TGTGCCAGCAGCTTGGAGGGCTCAGCGGGAGTAGGTGAGCAGTTCTTC. It yields the protein CASSLEGSAGVGEQFF.

The chain uses TRBV4-1 and TRBJ1-5, with 9 nucleotides matching TRBD1. Germline assignment: CDR1 MGHRA and CDR2 YSYEKL. V shed 2 bases and J 6 bases; nucleotides not matched to a gene: 5. The CDR3 has 15 residues. The CDR3 protein is CASSQSGTGTQPQHF. DNA of the CDR3: TGCGCCAGCAGCCAATCCGGGACAGGGACTCAGCCCCAGCATTTT.

V usage is TRBV7-9 and J usage is TRBJ2-5; D is unresolved. The CDR3 extends over 14 amino acids. Trimming pared 6 bases from V and 2 bases from J, leaving 13 bases between. Looked up from germline, CDR1 is SEHNR and CDR2 is FQNEAQ (reference sequence). In nucleotides, the CDR3 is TGTGCCAGCAGACCATGGGCGGATCAAGAGACCCAGTACTTC. Its protein is CASRPWADQETQYF.

In regard to this clone: The sample carries other DNA sequences with the same CDR3. The V and J genes are TRBV14 and TRBJ2-1; 10 nucleotides line up with TRBD2. V shed 2 bases, J shed 2 bases, and the junction held 0 bases outside the gene matches. The length of the CDR3 is 15 residues. CDR1 is SGHDN and CDR2 is FVKESK in the germline V gene. The CDR3 nucleotides read TGTGCCAGCAGCCAACTAGCGGGAGCCTACAATGAGCAGTTCTTC. Protein: CASSQLAGAYNEQFF.